This paragraph covers one T cell receptor (beta chain) sequence. Semi-nested PCR with Nested Universal Primer A followed constant-region reverse priming of full-length variable regions. MiXCR, run by TCRdb on the 5' RACE reads, gives a single entry per CDR3 protein. This sample has some 62,000 distinct CDR3 sequences, with around 30% found just once. Sequenced: tumor-infiltrating naive CD4+ T cells sorted from the breast tumor. Documented subset: naive CD4+ T cells, CD4+CD45RA+CD25-. The TCR was taken from a female donor with breast cancer.

The CDR3 DNA sequence: TGCGCCAGCAGCAATGGACAGGGATCTAACTATGGCTACACCTTC. This encodes CASSNGQGSNYGYTF. The chain recombines TRBV5-1 with TRBJ1-2; 8 bases match TRBD1. From germline, CDR1 is SGHRS and CDR2 YFSETQ. CDR3 length: 15 residues. V was pared by 4 bases and J by 0 bases, with 5 bases of the junction left unmatched.